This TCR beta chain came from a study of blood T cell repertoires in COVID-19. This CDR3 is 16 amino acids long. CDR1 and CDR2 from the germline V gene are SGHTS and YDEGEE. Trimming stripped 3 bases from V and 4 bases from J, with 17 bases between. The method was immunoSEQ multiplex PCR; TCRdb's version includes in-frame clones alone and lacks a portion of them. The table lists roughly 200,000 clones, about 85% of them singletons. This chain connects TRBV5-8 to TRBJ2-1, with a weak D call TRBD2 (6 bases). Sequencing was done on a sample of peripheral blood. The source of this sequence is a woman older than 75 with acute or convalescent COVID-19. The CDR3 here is CASSSPGVGLYNEQFF. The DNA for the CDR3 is TGTGCCAGCAGCTCCCCTGGGGTGGGACTGTACAATGAGCAGTTCTTC.